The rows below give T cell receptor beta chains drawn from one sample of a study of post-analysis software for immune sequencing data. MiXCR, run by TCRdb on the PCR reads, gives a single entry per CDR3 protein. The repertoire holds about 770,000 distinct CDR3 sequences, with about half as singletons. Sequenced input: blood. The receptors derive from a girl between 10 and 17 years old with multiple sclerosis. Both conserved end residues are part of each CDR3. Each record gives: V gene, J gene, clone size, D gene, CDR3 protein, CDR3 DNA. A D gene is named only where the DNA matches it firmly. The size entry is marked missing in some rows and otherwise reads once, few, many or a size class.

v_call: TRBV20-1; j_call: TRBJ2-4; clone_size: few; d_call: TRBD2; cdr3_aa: CSARDSVAGGYIQYF; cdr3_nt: TGCAGTGCTAGAGATTCGGTAGCGGGAGGTTACATTCAGTACTTC
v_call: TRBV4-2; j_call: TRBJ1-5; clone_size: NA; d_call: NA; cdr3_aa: CASSQEIDSNQPQHF; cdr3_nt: TGTGCCAGCAGCCAAGAGATCGACAGCAATCAGCCCCAGCATTTT
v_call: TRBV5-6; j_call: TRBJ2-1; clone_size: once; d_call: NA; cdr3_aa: CARTDHCSYNEQFF; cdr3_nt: TGTGCCAGAACGGACCACTGCTCCTACAATGAGCAGTTCTTC
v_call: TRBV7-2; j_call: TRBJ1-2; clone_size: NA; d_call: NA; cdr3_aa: CASSLGGRQDYGYTF; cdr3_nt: TGTGCCAGCAGCTTAGGGGGGCGCCAGGACTATGGCTACACCTTC
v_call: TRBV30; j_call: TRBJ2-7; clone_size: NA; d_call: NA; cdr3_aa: CACHGPYEQYF; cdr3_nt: TGTGCCTGCCATGGTCCCTACGAGCAGTACTTC
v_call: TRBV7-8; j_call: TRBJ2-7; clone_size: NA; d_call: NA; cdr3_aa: CASSQGRDWSSYEQYF; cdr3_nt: TGTGCCAGCAGCCAGGGGCGGGACTGGAGCTCCTACGAGCAGTACTTC
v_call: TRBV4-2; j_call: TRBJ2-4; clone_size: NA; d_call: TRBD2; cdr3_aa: CASSGRLAGTNEQYF; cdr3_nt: TGTGCCAGCAGCGGTAGACTAGCGGGGACCAATGAGCAGTACTTC
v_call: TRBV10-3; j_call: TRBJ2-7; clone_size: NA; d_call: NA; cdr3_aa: CAISDSQQSYEQYF; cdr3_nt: TGTGCCATCAGTGACAGCCAGCAATCCTACGAGCAGTACTTC
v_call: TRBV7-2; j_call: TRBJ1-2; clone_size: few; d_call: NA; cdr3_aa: CASSYRRLPTNYGYTF; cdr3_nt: TGTGCCAGCAGCTACCGCCGGCTGCCGACTAACTATGGCTACACCTTC
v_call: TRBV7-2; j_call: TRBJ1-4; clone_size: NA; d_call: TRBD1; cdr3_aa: CASSWSTRDRGGEKLFF; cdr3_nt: TGTGCCAGCAGCTGGAGTACCCGGGACAGGGGTGGTGAAAAACTGTTTTTT
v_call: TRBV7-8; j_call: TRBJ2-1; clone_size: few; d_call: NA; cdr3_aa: CASSQEGRVNEQFF; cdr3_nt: TGTGCCAGCAGTCAGGAGGGTCGGGTCAATGAGCAGTTCTTC
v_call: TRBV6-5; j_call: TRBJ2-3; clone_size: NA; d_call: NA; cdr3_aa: CASKEGNSQTDTQYF; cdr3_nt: TGTGCCAGCAAGGAGGGTAACAGTCAGACAGATACGCAGTATTTT
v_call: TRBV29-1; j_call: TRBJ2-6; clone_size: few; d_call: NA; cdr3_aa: CSVAPSGANVLTF; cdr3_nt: TGCAGCGTTGCCCCCTCTGGGGCCAACGTCCTGACTTTC
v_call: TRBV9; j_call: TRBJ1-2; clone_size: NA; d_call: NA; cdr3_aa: CASSLSTLQAGYTF; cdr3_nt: TGTGCCAGCAGCCTCTCTACTTTGCAGGCCGGCTACACCTTC
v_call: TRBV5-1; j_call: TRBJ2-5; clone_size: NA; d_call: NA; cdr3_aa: CASRGDLETQYF; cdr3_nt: TGCGCCAGCAGAGGAGATCTGGAGACCCAGTACTTC
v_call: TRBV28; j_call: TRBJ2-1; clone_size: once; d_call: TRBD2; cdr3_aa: CASSDGTSGRLRGRNEQFF; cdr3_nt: TGTGCCAGCAGCGACGGGACTAGCGGGCGGCTTCGGGGTCGGAATGAGCAGTTCTTC
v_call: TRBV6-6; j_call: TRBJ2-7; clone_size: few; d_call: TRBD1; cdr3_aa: CASSRGQGHEQYF; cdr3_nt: TGTGCCAGCAGTCGAGGACAGGGCCACGAGCAGTACTTC
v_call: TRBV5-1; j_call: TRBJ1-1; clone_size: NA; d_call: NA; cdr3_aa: CASSAREMNTEAFF; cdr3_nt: TGCGCCAGCAGCGCCAGGGAAATGAACACTGAAGCTTTCTTT
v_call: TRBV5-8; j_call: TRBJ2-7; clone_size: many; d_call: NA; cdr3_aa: CASSLLANILREQYF; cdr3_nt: TGTGCCAGCAGTCTTCTAGCGAACATCCTAAGAGAGCAGTACTTC
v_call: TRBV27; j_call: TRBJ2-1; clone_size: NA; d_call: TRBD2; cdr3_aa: CASSPWTSGRNVNEQFF; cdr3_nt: TGTGCCAGCAGCCCGTGGACTAGCGGGAGGAACGTAAATGAGCAGTTCTTC
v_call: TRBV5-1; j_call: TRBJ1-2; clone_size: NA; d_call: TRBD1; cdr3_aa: CASSLLVQGTYGYTF; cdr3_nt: TGCGCCAGCAGCTTACTCGTACAGGGGACCTATGGCTACACCTTC
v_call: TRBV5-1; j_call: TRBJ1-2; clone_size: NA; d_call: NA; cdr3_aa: CASSLVGDNGYTF; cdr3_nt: TGCGCCAGCAGCTTGGTGGGCGATAATGGCTACACCTTC
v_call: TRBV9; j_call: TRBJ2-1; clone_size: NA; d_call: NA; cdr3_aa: CASSVVSNDEQFF; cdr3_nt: TGTGCCAGCAGCGTAGTTAGTAATGATGAGCAGTTCTTC
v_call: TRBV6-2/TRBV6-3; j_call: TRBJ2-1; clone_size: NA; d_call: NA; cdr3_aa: CASSYSHSGSYNEQFF; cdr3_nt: TGTGCCAGCAGTTACTCGCACAGTGGTTCCTACAATGAGCAGTTCTTC
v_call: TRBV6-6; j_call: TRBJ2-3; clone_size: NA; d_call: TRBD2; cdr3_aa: CASSGRTSGSRDTQYF; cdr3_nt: TGTGCCAGCAGTGGGCGGACTAGCGGGAGCAGGGATACGCAGTATTTT
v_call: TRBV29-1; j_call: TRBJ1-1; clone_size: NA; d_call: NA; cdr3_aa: CSVEADLLELVNTEAFF; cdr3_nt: TGCAGCGTTGAAGCCGATCTGTTGGAACTCGTGAACACTGAAGCTTTCTTT
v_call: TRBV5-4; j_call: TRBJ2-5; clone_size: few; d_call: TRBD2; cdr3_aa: CASRPTSGRREETQYF; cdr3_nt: TGTGCCAGCCGACCTACTAGCGGGAGGCGGGAAGAGACCCAGTACTTC
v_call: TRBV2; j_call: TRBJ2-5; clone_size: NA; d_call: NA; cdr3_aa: CASNDWRETQYF; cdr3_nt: TGTGCCAGCAATGACTGGCGGGAGACCCAGTACTTC
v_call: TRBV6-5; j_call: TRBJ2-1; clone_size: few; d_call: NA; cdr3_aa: CASSYSGEYNEQFF; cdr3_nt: TGTGCCAGCAGTTACTCGGGCGAGTACAATGAGCAGTTCTTC
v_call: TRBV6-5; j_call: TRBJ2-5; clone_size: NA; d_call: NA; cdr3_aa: CASSLFERGTQYF; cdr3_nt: TGTGCCAGCAGTCTTTTCGAAAGGGGGACCCAGTACTTC
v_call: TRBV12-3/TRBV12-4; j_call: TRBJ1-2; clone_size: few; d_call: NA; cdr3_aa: CASSGTTYYGYTF; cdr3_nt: TGTGCCAGCAGTGGGACAACCTACTATGGCTACACCTTC
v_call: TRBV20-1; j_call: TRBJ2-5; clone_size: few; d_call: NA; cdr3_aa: CSARLPGTYQETQYF; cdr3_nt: TGCAGTGCTAGGTTGCCAGGGACGTACCAAGAGACCCAGTACTTC
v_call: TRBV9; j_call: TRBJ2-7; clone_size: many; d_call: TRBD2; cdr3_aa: CASSAGTSGYEQYF; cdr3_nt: TGTGCCAGCAGCGCCGGGACTAGCGGTTACGAGCAGTACTTC
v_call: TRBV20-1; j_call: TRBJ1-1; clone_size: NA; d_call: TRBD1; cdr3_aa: CSAREGQTNTEAFF; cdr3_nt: TGCAGTGCTAGAGAGGGACAGACGAACACTGAAGCTTTCTTT
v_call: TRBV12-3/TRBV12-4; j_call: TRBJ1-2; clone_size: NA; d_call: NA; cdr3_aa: CASPGYGYTF; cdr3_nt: TGTGCCAGCCCAGGGTATGGCTACACCTTC
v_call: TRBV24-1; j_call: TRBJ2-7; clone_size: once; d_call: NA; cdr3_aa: CATSDGRDEQYF; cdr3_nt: TGTGCCACCAGTGATGGCAGGGACGAGCAGTACTTC
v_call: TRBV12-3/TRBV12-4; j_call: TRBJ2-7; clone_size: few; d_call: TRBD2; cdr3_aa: CASSLGTSFSYEQYF; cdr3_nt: TGTGCCAGCAGTTTAGGGACTAGCTTTTCCTACGAGCAGTACTTC
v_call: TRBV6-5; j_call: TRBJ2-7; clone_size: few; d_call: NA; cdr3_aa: CASSYSRVAHEQYF; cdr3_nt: TGTGCCAGCAGTTACTCGAGGGTGGCGCACGAGCAGTACTTC
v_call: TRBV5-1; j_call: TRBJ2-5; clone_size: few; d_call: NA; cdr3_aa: CASSLAWGAREEQYF; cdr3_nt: TGCGCCAGCAGCTTGGCCTGGGGTGCGAGGGAGGAGCAGTACTTC
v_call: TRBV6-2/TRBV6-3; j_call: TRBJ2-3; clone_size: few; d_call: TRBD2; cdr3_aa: CASSYAGARSDTQYF; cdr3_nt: TGTGCCAGCAGTTACGCGGGAGCCCGCTCAGATACGCAGTATTTT
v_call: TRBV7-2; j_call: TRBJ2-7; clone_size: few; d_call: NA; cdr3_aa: CASSLGALAYEQYF; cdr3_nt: TGTGCCAGCAGCTTAGGTGCCTTGGCCTACGAGCAGTACTTC